What follows is one TCR beta chain and its context. The entry originates in a study of T cell responses to AZD1222 COVID-19 vaccine. Second-dose intervals near 4 or 12 weeks were combined. This table comes from immunoSEQ multiplex PCR, and its TCRdb copy is limited to in-frame clones, with some not included. The sample lists more than 150,000 clones; 80% to 95% were seen once. The CDR3 is made up of 11 amino acids. Germline CDR1 reads ENHRY; CDR2 reads SYGVKD. V was shortened by 3 bases and J by 10 bases, with 9 bases between the two germline ends. The sequence was collected from an adult who received the AZD1222 COVID-19 vaccine. The sample consisted of peripheral blood, taken 28 days after the second AZD1222 dose. This chain joins TRBV10-3 and TRBJ1-1; unclear D gene. CDR3 sequence: CAISDWRAAFF. The CDR3 bases are TGTGCCATCAGTGATTGGAGGGCAGCTTTCTTT.